Below, 13 T cell receptor beta chains from the same sample are listed, as sequenced in a study of post-analysis software for immune sequencing data. Study-wide results and limits: TRBV5-6, TRBV5-1 and TRBV20-1 were among 4 or 5 TRBV segments more frequent in patients than controls.

Unique-molecular-identifier-tagged TCR beta cDNA libraries were used. TCRdb re-derived calls from the PCR reads in MiXCR, one entry per CDR3 protein. The sample holds hundreds of thousands of distinct CDR3 sequences, approximately 59% seen once. The antigens these receptors bind are not known. Material for sequencing was blood. The receptors come from a girl aged 2 to 10 with multiple sclerosis.

The rearrangement uses TRBV29-1 and TRBJ1-1; D is ambiguous. The V end was cut by 6 bases, the J end by 3 bases, with 14 bases between. From germline, CDR1 is SQVTM and CDR2 ANQGSEA. This CDR3 comprises 13 residues. CDR3 protein: CSVARTGDTEAFF. CDR3 sequence (DNA): TGCAGCGTCGCCAGGACCGGGGACACTGAAGCTTTCTTT.

This clonotype was detected a few times. DNA for the CDR3: TGCGCCAGCAGCCAAGTAGGTCTAGCGGGAGCAGATACGCAGTATTTT. Translating gives CASSQVGLAGADTQYF. The chain couples TRBV4-1 to TRBJ2-3; TRBD2 matches at 10 bases. The germline V gene has CDR1 MGHRA and CDR2 YSYEKL. The V segment lost 1 base and the J segment 4 bases; nucleotides outside the gene matches: 5. This CDR3 region has 16 residues.

The rearrangement links TRBV4-1 to TRBJ2-5; weak D call: TRBD1 (5 bases). CDR3 length: 16 amino acids. Germline CDR1 is MGHRA and CDR2 is YSYEKL. V lost 0 bases and J 3 bases, leaving 14 bases between the germline ends. CDR3 region: CASSQEAIGAKETQYF. CDR3 bases: TGCGCCAGCAGCCAAGAAGCGATAGGGGCGAAAGAGACCCAGTACTTC.

This clonotype was seen a handful of times. This chain joins TRBV5-6 and TRBJ2-1; D tentatively fits TRBD1 or TRBD2 (5 bases each). Per germline, CDR1 SGHDT and CDR2 YYEEEE. V lost 0 bases to trimming and J lost 8 bases, with 15 bases between them. The CDR3 spans 15 residues. CDR3 in DNA: TGTGCCAGCAGCTTGGACGGGGCTCTTAGGTATGAGCAGTTCTTC. It encodes CASSLDGALRYEQFF.

This clonotype has only a few counts. CDR3 in amino acids: CASSHGGTGIYEQYF. CDR3 nucleotides: TGTGCCAGCAGCCATGGCGGGACAGGGATCTACGAGCAGTACTTC. The J gene is TRBJ2-7, the V gene TRBV3-1; 9 nucleotides line up with TRBD1. Per the germline V gene, CDR1 is LGHDT and CDR2 is YNNKEL (reference sequence). After removal of 3 bases from V and 3 bases from J, the junction contained 6 bases not matched to a gene. The CDR3 consists of 15 residues.

CDR3 coding DNA: TGCGCCAGCAGCCAAGGACGCGGAGGGGGCAATCAGCCCCAGCATTTT. Encoded protein: CASSQGRGGGNQPQHF. The chain carries TRBV4-1 and TRBJ1-5; D is perhaps TRBD1 (5 bases). The CDR3 is 16 residues long. Looked up from germline, CDR1 is MGHRA and CDR2 is YSYEKL. Trimming removed 1 base from V and 2 bases from J, with 12 bases in between.

In this sample, this clonotype turned up a few times. The V gene is TRBV6-6, the J gene TRBJ1-2; 9 positions match TRBD1. The CDR3 is 15 residues long. V shed 2 bases, J shed 4 bases, and the junction held 5 bases outside the gene matches. Germline lookup yields CDR1 MNHNY and CDR2 SVGAGI (reference sequence). CDR3 protein: CASSYEGQGLYGYTF. The DNA of the CDR3 is TGTGCCAGCAGTTACGAGGGACAGGGCCTCTATGGCTACACCTTC.

This clonotype was detected only a few times. This chain uses TRBV10-1 with TRBJ2-1; 9 nucleotides agree with TRBD2. Germline values: CDR1 WNHNN, CDR2 SYGVQD (reference sequence). The V segment lost 3 bases and the J segment 6 bases; nucleotides outside the gene matches: 6. The CDR3 is made up of 15 amino acids. Here the CDR3 reads CASSEQREAFNEQFF. The CDR3 DNA reads TGCGCCAGCAGTGAACAGCGGGAGGCCTTCAATGAGCAGTTCTTC.

The chain combines TRBV3-1 with TRBJ2-3, with a possible D match to TRBD1 (5 bases). From germline, CDR1 is LGHDT and CDR2 YNNKEL (reference sequence). Trimming stripped 1 base from V and 0 bases from J, with 8 bases between. The CDR3 extends over 15 amino acids. The CDR3 loop is CASSQGQSSTDTQYF. The CDR3 region has the DNA TGTGCCAGCAGCCAAGGACAGTCTAGCACAGATACGCAGTATTTT.

The CDR3: CASSHTGGYEQYF. The CDR3 region has the DNA TGTGCCAGCAGCCATACTGGGGGATACGAGCAGTACTTC. V gene TRBV12-3 or TRBV12-4 combines with J gene TRBJ2-7; either TRBD1 or TRBD2 may supply D (5 bases each). CDR3 length equals 13 residues. V was clipped by 6 bases and J by 4 bases, with 13 bases between them.

This clonotype occurred a few times. The rearrangement joins TRBV6-6 to TRBJ2-3; D not resolved. CDR1 is MNHNY and CDR2 is SVGAGI in the germline V gene (reference sequence). This CDR3 is built from 14 residues. The V and J ends lost 2 bases and 0 bases respectively, with 6 bases between them. This chain's CDR3 is CASSYETSTDTQYF. The CDR3 bases are TGTGCCAGCAGTTACGAAACTAGCACAGATACGCAGTATTTT.

In its sample, this clonotype was seen many times. One junction end does not reproduce the germline sequence, and a read error may be involved. This chain uses TRBV5-1 with TRBJ2-1; D not certain. This CDR3 comprises 13 residues. Germline loops: CDR1 SGHRS, CDR2 YFSETQ. CDR3 region: CASSLGSYNEQFF. For the CDR3, the DNA is TGTGCCAGCAGCTTAGGGTCCTACAATGAGCAGTTCTTC.

This chain connects TRBV7-2 to TRBJ1-5; D is possibly TRBD1 (6 bases). CDR1 SGHTA and CDR2 FQGNSA come from the germline V gene. V gave up 1 base and J gave up 0 bases, with 10 bases separating them. The CDR3 extends over 16 amino acids. The CDR3, as DNA: TGTGCCAGCAGCTTAGAGGCAGGGGCTAGCAATCAGCCCCAGCATTTT. This sequence encodes CASSLEAGASNQPQHF. Supplemented by reference TRBV7-2 and TRBJ1-5, the full variable domain reads GAGVSQSPSNKVTEKGKDVELRCDPISGHTALYWYRQSLGQGLEFLIYFQGNSAPDKSGLPSDRFSAERTGGSVSTLTIQRTQQEDSAVYLCASSLEAGASNQPQHFGDGTRLSIL.